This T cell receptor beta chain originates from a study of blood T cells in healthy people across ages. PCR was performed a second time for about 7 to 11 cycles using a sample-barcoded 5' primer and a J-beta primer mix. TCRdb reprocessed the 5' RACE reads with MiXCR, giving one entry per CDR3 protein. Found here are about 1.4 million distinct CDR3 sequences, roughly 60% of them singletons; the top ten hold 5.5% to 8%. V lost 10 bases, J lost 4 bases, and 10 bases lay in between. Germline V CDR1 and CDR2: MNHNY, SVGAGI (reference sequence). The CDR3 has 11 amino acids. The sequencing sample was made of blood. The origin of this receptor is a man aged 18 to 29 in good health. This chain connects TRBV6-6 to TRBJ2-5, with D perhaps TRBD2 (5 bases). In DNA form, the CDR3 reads TGTGCCACCCAAAGCGGAGAGACCCAGTACTTC. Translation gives CATQSGETQYF.